This T cell receptor (beta chain) came from a study of regulatory T cells in long-lasting Graves disease. Study-level findings and limits: Among samples with persistent disease, TRBV28, TRBJ1-2 and TRBJ2-5 were favored.

To make TCR beta libraries, researchers used iRepertoire HTBI primers and Arm-PCR of CDR3 regions. TCRdb analysed the multiplex PCR reads with MiXCR anew, one entry per CDR3 protein. The profile shows some 370,000 distinct CDR3 sequences, less than 25% of them singletons. This clonotype showed up just a few times. Its specificity is not known. Germline CDR1 MNHNS, CDR2 SASEGT. The junction had 20 bases not matched to a gene; V was cut back by 11 bases and J by 0 bases. The CDR3 is 18 amino acids. The time point was: persistent/refractory GD, antithyroid drugs over 5 years with positive TRAb. RNA extracted from PBMCs served as the sequencing template.

The material was peripheral blood mononuclear cells (PBMCs), obtained when the disease was refractory, from a patient treated with antithyroid drugs. This clonotype was obtained from a female donor with Graves disease. The genes are TRBV6-1 and TRBJ2-7; 9 bases agree with TRBD1. For the CDR3, the DNA is TGTGCCGGCACACCACGCCAACACCGGACAGGGGTCTCCTACGAGCAGTACTTC. Amino acids: CAGTPRQHRTGVSYEQYF.